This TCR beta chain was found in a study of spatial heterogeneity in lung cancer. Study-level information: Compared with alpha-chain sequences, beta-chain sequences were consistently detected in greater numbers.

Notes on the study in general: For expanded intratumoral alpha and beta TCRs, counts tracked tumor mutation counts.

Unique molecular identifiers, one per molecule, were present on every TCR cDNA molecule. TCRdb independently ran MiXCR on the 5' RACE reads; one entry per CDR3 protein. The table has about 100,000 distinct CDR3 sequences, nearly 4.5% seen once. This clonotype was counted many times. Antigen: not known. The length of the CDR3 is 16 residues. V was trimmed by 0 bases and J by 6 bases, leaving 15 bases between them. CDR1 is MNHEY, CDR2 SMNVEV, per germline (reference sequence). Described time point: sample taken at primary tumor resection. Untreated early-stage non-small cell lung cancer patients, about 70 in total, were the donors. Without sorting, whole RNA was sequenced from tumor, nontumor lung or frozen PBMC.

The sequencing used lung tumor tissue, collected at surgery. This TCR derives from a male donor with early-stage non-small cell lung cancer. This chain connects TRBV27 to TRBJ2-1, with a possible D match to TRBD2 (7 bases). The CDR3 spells CASSLSKAGAANEQFF. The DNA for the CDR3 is TGTGCCAGCAGTTTATCGAAGGCGGGGGCGGCCAATGAGCAGTTCTTC.